The 23 T cell receptor beta chains below all came from one sample that was sequenced in a study of cytomegalovirus exposure and HLA in healthy donors. This table comes from immunoSEQ multiplex PCR, and its TCRdb copy is limited to in-frame clones, with some not included. The sample consists of 70,000 or so clones, 94% of them appearing once. The sample comprised PBMCs. These receptors were obtained from a woman between 18 and 29 years old in good health and CMV-seronegative.

This chain joins TRBV6-6 and TRBJ2-1, with D possibly TRBD1 on 6 matching bases. The CDR3 spans 14 residues. V lost 0 bases to trimming and J lost 5 bases, with 8 bases between them. The germline gives CDR1 MNHNY, CDR2 SVGAGI (reference sequence). The CDR3 nucleotides read TGTGCCAGCAGTTACTCCGGGACAAACAATGAGCAGTTCTTC. Its protein is CASSYSGTNNEQFF.

V usage is TRBV19 and J usage is TRBJ2-5, with 9 nucleotides matching TRBD2. Trimming at V came to 5 bases and at J to 0 bases, leaving 10 bases not matched to a gene. Germline CDR1 reads LNHDA; CDR2 reads SQIVND (reference sequence). The CDR3 is made up of 17 amino acids. The CDR3 here is CASSLFGLASDQETQYF. The CDR3, as DNA: TGTGCCAGTAGTTTATTTGGACTAGCGAGCGACCAAGAGACCCAGTACTTC.

The J gene is TRBJ1-5, the V gene TRBV7-8; D gene unclear. V was shortened by 4 bases and J by 4 bases, with 11 bases between the two germline ends. Germline lookup yields CDR1 SGHVS and CDR2 FQNEAQ. This CDR3 has 14 residues. The CDR3 sequence is CASSSREGNQPQHF. Here the CDR3 DNA reads TGTGCCAGCAGCTCCCGGGAGGGAAATCAGCCCCAGCATTTT.

The chain links TRBV5-1 to TRBJ2-2; a weak D match, TRBD1 (6 bases). CDR3 length equals 14 residues. Trimming shortened V by 4 bases and J by 5 bases, and 12 bases separated the two germline ends. The germline V gene has CDR1 SGHRS and CDR2 YFSETQ. CDR3: CASSVTGITGELFF. CDR3 sequence (DNA): TGCGCCAGCAGCGTAACAGGGATAACCGGGGAGCTGTTTTTT. The full variable domain, with the rest looked up from reference TRBV5-1 and TRBJ2-2, is KAGVTQTPRYLIKTRGQQVTLSCSPISGHRSVSWYQQTPGQGLQFLFEYFSETQRNKGNFPGRFSGRQFSNSRSEMNVSTLELGDSALYLCASSVTGITGELFFGEGSRLTVL.

The gene calls are TRBV6-6 and TRBJ1-2; 8 bases are a match to TRBD1. With 2 bases clipped from V and 8 bases from J, the junction kept 4 bases outside the gene matches. Per germline, CDR1 MNHNY and CDR2 SVGAGI (reference sequence). This CDR3 has 13 amino acids. The CDR3 region is CASSYPGQGGYTF. The DNA for the CDR3 is TGTGCCAGCAGTTACCCAGGACAGGGCGGCTACACCTTC.

This sequence joins TRBV6-5 and TRBJ2-7; 8 bases are a match to TRBD2. Germline V gene lookup returns CDR1 MNHEY and CDR2 SVGAGI. V lost 6 bases to trimming and J lost 5 bases; unmatched junction nucleotides: 9. The CDR3 covers 14 residues. CDR3 bases: TGTGCCAGCAGAAGGAGTAGCGGGGTCCACGAGCAGTACTTC. It encodes CASRRSSGVHEQYF.

The gene calls are TRBV27 and TRBJ2-7; 8 bases map to TRBD1. The CDR3 extends over 15 amino acids. V was pared by 3 bases and J by 3 bases, with 7 bases of the junction left unmatched. Per germline, CDR1 MNHEY and CDR2 SMNVEV (reference sequence). The CDR3 sequence: CASSFTHGQGYEQYF. CDR3 in DNA: TGTGCCAGCAGTTTTACACATGGACAGGGCTACGAGCAGTACTTC.

V and J are TRBV12-5 and TRBJ1-1; the D gene is possibly TRBD1 (5 bases). V lost 1 base and J 1 base, leaving 7 bases between the germline ends. This CDR3 is 14 amino acids long. The germline CDR1 and CDR2 sequences are LGHNT and FRNRAP. The CDR3 nucleotides are TGTGCTAGTGGTTTGGGAACAGGGAACACTGAAGCTTTCTTT. Residues: CASGLGTGNTEAFF.

The V call is TRBV13, the J call TRBJ1-1; TRBD1 matches at 8 bases. V was pared by 5 bases and J by 2 bases, with 10 bases of the junction left unmatched. The CDR3 loop spans 16 amino acids. CDR1 is PRHDT and CDR2 is FYEKMQ in the germline V gene (reference sequence). The CDR3 region is CASSPATGVKNTEAFF. The CDR3 nucleotides read TGTGCCAGCAGCCCCGCGACAGGGGTCAAAAACACTGAAGCTTTCTTT.

The V call is TRBV25-1, the J call TRBJ2-5; 10 positions agree with TRBD1. V lost 3 bases to trimming and J lost 1 base; unmatched junction nucleotides: 5. Germline V gives CDR1 MGHDK, CDR2 SYGVNS. This CDR3 has 16 amino acids. The CDR3 nucleotides are TGTGCCAGCAGTGAGACAGGGGGCGCTGTCCAAGAGACCCAGTACTTC. Encoded protein: CASSETGGAVQETQYF.

This chain joins TRBV19 and TRBJ1-5; D is possibly TRBD1 (5 bases). Germline values: CDR1 LNHDA, CDR2 SQIVND (reference sequence). The V end lost 2 bases, the J end lost 0 bases, and 8 bases lay between the germline ends. This CDR3 is built from 15 residues. In nucleotides, the CDR3 is TGTGCCAGTAGTATAACCGACAGTAGCAATCAGCCCCAGCATTTT. It yields the protein CASSITDSSNQPQHF. The whole variable domain, remainder taken from reference TRBV19 and TRBJ1-5, is DGGITQSPKYLFRKEGQNVTLSCEQNLNHDAMYWYRQDPGQGLRLIYYSQIVNDFQKGDIAEGYSVSREKKESFPLTVTSAQKNPTAFYLCASSITDSSNQPQHFGDGTRLSIL.

This rearrangement joins TRBV6-1 to TRBJ2-3; tentatively, D is TRBD1 (6 bases). The CDR3 is 15 amino acids. V was cut by 6 bases and J by 10 bases, with 23 bases left in between. Germline assignment: CDR1 MNHNS and CDR2 SASEGT. This CDR3 reads CASSARSTDPGAQYF. CDR3 bases: TGTGCCAGCAGCGCGCGAAGCACTGACCCAGGGGCGCAGTATTTT.

The rearrangement uses TRBV6-6 and TRBJ1-5; perhaps TRBD1 as D (6 bases). The V end lost 2 bases, the J end lost 8 bases, and 19 bases lay between the germline ends. Germline CDR1 MNHNY, CDR2 SVGAGI (reference sequence). CDR3 length: 16 amino acids. The CDR3 spells CASSYGGGPNNKPQHF. In nucleotides, the CDR3 is TGTGCCAGCAGTTACGGGGGGGGGCCGAATAATAAGCCCCAGCATTTT.

The chain couples TRBV4-2 to TRBJ2-5; 9 bases line up with TRBD2. The CDR3 spans 15 residues. Germline values: CDR1 LGHNA, CDR2 YNFKEQ. With V trimmed by 5 bases and J by 1 base, 5 bases remained unmatched. CDR3: CASSSGRGGQETQYF. CDR3 nucleotide sequence: TGTGCCAGCAGCTCTGGGCGGGGGGGCCAAGAGACCCAGTACTTC.

The CDR3 DNA reads as TGTGCCTGGAGTGTTCAGGGCACAGATACGCAGTATTTT. It specifies CAWSVQGTDTQYF. The chain carries TRBV30 and TRBJ2-3; no clear D. CDR1 is GTSNPN, CDR2 SVGIG, per germline (reference sequence). V was clipped by 0 bases and J by 1 base, with 5 bases between them. The CDR3 contains 13 residues.

This clone was seen a single time. The J gene is TRBJ2-2, the V gene TRBV7-9, with D possibly TRBD1 on 5 matching bases. Germline loops: CDR1 SEHNR, CDR2 FQNEAQ (reference sequence). Trimming pared 5 bases from V and 8 bases from J, leaving 21 bases between. The CDR3 has 16 residues. This CDR3 reads CASSDPLRQQPGELFF. Written as DNA, the CDR3 is TGTGCCAGCAGCGACCCCCTAAGACAGCAACCAGGGGAGCTGTTTTTT.

This rearrangement joins TRBV27 to TRBJ1-2; tentatively, D is TRBD1 (6 bases). V was shortened by 5 bases and J by 1 base, with 11 bases between the two germline ends. This CDR3 spans 14 amino acids. Germline lookup yields CDR1 MNHEY and CDR2 SMNVEV (reference sequence). CDR3 DNA sequence: TGTGCCAGCAGTCCCCAAGGGGGTAACTATGGCTACACCTTC. The encoded protein is CASSPQGGNYGYTF.

This clone was found once. The chain has TRBV6-1 and TRBJ2-7, with 12 nucleotides matching TRBD2. V lost 7 bases to trimming and J lost 4 bases; unmatched junction nucleotides: 5. Germline V CDR1 and CDR2: MNHNS, SASEGT. The CDR3 sequence is 14 residues long. The CDR3 loop reads CASNLAGGPYEQYF. The CDR3 DNA sequence: TGTGCCAGCAACCTAGCGGGAGGGCCGTACGAGCAGTACTTC.

This chain links TRBV9 with TRBJ2-3; tentatively, D is TRBD2 (7 bases). Germline V gene lookup returns CDR1 SGDLS and CDR2 YYNGEE. This CDR3 region has 15 residues. The germline V and J ends were trimmed by 0 bases and 5 bases, with 13 bases remaining between them. The CDR3, as DNA: TGTGCCAGCAGCGTAGGTCGAGGGGGGGGAGATACGCAGTATTTT. Its protein is CASSVGRGGGDTQYF.

The chain employs TRBV12-5 and TRBJ2-1; TRBD2 aligns across 14 bases. The V gene's germline CDR1 is LGHNT and CDR2 FRNRAP. Germline trimming cut 1 base from V and 4 bases from J; bases unmatched to any gene: 6. This CDR3 has 18 amino acids. This CDR3 reads CASGLGGLAGDEYNEQFF. The CDR3, as DNA: TGTGCTAGTGGTTTGGGGGGACTAGCGGGAGACGAATACAATGAGCAGTTCTTC.

This clone appeared once. The V call is TRBV19, the J call TRBJ1-5, with D hard to call. The V end lost 3 bases, the J end lost 5 bases, and 8 bases lay between the germline ends. This CDR3 region has 13 residues. Germline CDR1 is LNHDA and CDR2 is SQIVND (reference sequence). CDR3 bases: TGTGCCAGTAGTATCACAGACGATCAGCCCCAGCATTTT. Translating gives CASSITDDQPQHF.

The V gene is TRBV9, the J gene TRBJ1-6, with a weak D call TRBD1 (6 bases). Trimming stripped 3 bases from V and 0 bases from J, with 10 bases between. Looked up from germline, CDR1 is SGDLS and CDR2 is YYNGEE. This CDR3 region has 16 residues. Here the CDR3 reads CASSGTDSSYNSPLHF. CDR3 bases: TGTGCCAGCAGCGGGACAGACAGCTCCTATAATTCACCCCTCCACTTT.

The chain recombines TRBV7-2 with TRBJ1-6; a possible D gene is TRBD1 (6 bases). The V gene lost 2 bases and the J gene lost 8 bases, with 13 bases spanning the gap. CDR1 is SGHTA, CDR2 FQGNSA, per germline. The CDR3 consists of 15 residues. The CDR3 nucleotides read TGTGCCAGCAGCTTATTGGCAGGGGAGTATTCACCCCTCCACTTT. This sequence encodes CASSLLAGEYSPLHF. Full variable domain (remainder filled in from reference TRBV7-2 and TRBJ1-6): GAGVSQSPSNKVTEKGKDVELRCDPISGHTALYWYRQSLGQGLEFLIYFQGNSAPDKSGLPSDRFSAERTGGSVSTLTIQRTQQEDSAVYLCASSLLAGEYSPLHFGNGTRLTVT.